The 3 T cell receptor beta chains below come from one sample, sequenced in a study of identical twins. In TCRdb, the 5' RACE reads were re-called with MiXCR into one record per CDR3 protein. The top ten hold 0.44% of the sample, which has 450,000 to 650,000 distinct CDR3 sequences, approximately 16% seen once. The same sample was also studied in work on yellow fever vaccine responses in identical twins.

What was sequenced was CD4+ T cells sorted from blood. The receptor set was obtained from a woman between 18 and 30 years old in good health.

This chain joins TRBV20-1 and TRBJ2-7; D remains unclear. There are 11 residues in the CDR3. With 3 bases removed from V and 1 base from J, the gap between germline ends came to 4 bases. Germline V lookup: CDR1 DFQATT, CDR2 SNEGSKA (reference sequence). CDR3 sequence reads: CSASRSYEQYV. CDR3 sequence (DNA): TGCAGTGCTAGTAGGTCCTACGAGCAGTACGTC.

This clonotype was counted only a few times. V usage is TRBV4-1 and J usage is TRBJ2-1; 10 positions match TRBD2. Per germline, CDR1 MGHRA and CDR2 YSYEKL. The ends lost 4 bases at V and 8 bases at J; junction bases unmatched: 14. This CDR3 contains 17 residues. Written as DNA, the CDR3 is TGCGCCAGCAGCCTCGGACTAGCGGATCGACTTTTTCATGAGCAGTTCTTC. This translates into CASSLGLADRLFHEQFF.

This clonotype was seen a few times. The chain combines TRBV6-1 with TRBJ1-6; 9 nucleotides agree with TRBD1. The V gene's germline CDR1 is MNHNS and CDR2 SASEGT. V trimming: 11 bases; J trimming: 13 bases; junction bases outside the gene matches: 15. This CDR3 spans 14 amino acids. For the CDR3, the DNA is TGTGCCTGCCCCCGGGACAGGGCTGTTGGGCCCCTCCACTTT. Its translation: CACPRDRAVGPLHF.